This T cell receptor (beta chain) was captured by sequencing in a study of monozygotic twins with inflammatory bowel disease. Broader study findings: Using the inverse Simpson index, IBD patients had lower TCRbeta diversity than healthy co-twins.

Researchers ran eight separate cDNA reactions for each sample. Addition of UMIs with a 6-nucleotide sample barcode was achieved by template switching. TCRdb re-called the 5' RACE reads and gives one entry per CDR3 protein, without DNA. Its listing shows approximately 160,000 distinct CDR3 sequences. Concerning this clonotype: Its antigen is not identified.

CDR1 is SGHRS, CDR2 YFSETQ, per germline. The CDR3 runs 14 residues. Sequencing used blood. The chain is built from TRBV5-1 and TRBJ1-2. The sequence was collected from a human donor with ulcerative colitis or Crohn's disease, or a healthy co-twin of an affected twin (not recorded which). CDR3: CASSEPGSLSSYTF.